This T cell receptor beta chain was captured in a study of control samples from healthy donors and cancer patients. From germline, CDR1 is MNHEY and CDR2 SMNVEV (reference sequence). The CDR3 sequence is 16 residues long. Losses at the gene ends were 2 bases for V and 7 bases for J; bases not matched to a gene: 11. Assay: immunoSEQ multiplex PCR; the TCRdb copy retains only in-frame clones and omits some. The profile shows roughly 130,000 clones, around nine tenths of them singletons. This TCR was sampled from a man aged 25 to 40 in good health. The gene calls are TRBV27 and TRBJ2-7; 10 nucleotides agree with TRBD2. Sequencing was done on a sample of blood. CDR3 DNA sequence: TGTGCCAGCAGTTTAATGAGAGCGGGAGGGCCAGGGGAGCAGTACTTC. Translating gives CASSLMRAGGPGEQYF.